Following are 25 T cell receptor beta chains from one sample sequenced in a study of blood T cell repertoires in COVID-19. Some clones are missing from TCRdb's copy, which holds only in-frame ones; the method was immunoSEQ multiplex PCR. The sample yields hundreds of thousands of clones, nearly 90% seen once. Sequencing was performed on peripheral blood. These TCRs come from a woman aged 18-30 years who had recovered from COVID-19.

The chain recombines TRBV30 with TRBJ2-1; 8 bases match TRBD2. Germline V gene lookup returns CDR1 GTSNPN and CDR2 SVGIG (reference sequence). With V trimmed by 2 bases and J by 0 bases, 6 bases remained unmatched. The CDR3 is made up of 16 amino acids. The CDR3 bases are TGTGCCTGGAGTCCAACTAGCGGCCACTCCTACAATGAGCAGTTCTTC. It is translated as CAWSPTSGHSYNEQFF.

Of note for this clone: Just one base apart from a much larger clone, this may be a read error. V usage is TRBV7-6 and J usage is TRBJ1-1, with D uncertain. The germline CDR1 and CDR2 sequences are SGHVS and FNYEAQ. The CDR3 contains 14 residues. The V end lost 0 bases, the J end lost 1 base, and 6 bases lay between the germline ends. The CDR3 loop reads CASSLAQRNTEAFF. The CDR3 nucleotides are TGTGCCAGCAGCTTAGCACAGAGGAACACTGAAGCTTTCTTT.

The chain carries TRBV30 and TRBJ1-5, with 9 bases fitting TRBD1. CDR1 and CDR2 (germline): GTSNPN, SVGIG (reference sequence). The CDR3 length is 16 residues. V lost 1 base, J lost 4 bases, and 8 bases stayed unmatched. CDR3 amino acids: CAWSGPGQGPNQPQHF. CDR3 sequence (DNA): TGTGCCTGGAGTGGTCCGGGACAGGGCCCAAATCAGCCCCAGCATTTT.

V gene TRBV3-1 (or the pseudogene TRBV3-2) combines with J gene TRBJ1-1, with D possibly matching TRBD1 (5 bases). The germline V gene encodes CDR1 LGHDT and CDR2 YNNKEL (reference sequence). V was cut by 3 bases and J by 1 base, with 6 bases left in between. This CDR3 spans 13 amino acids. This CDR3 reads CASSQGRNTEAFF. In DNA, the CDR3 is TGTGCCAGCAGCCAGGGGCGGAACACTGAAGCTTTCTTT.

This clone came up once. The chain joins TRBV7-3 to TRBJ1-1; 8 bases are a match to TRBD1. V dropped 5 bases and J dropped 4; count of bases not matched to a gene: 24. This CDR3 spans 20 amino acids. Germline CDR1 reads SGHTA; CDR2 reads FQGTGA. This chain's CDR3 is CASSRKHVGQGAKWGTEAFF. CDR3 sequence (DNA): TGTGCCAGCAGCCGAAAGCACGTCGGGCAGGGGGCTAAGTGGGGCACTGAAGCTTTCTTT. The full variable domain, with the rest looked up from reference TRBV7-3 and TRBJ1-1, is GAGVSQTPSNKVTEKGKYVELRCDPISGHTALYWYRQSLGQGPEFLIYFQGTGAADDSGLPNDRFFAVRPEGSVSTLKIQRTERGDSAVYLCASSRKHVGQGAKWGTEAFFGQGTRLTVV.

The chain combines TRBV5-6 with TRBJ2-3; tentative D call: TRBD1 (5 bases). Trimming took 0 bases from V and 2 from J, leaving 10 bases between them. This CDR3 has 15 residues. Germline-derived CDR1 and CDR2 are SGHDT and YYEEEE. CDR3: CASSLGGAFTDTQYF. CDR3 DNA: TGTGCCAGCAGCTTGGGTGGGGCGTTCACAGATACGCAGTATTTT.

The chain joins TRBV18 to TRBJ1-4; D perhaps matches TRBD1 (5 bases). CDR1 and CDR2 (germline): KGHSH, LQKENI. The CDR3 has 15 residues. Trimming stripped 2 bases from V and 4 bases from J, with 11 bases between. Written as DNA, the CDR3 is TGTGCCAGCTCACCAGCAGGGAGGGGTAATGAAAAACTGTTTTTT. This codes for CASSPAGRGNEKLFF.

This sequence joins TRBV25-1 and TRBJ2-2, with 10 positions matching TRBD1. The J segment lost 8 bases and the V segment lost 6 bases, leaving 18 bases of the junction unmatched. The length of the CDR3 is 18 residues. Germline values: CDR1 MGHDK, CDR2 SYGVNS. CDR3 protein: CASSGVPRTGGFSGELFF. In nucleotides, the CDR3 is TGTGCCAGCAGCGGGGTCCCTAGGACAGGGGGTTTCTCGGGGGAGCTGTTTTTT. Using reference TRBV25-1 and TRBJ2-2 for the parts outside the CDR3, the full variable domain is EADIYQTPRYLVIGTGKKITLECSQTMGHDKMYWYQQDPGMELHLIHYSYGVNSTEKGDLSSESTVSRIRTEHFPLTLESARPSHTSQYLCASSGVPRTGGFSGELFFGEGSRLTVL.

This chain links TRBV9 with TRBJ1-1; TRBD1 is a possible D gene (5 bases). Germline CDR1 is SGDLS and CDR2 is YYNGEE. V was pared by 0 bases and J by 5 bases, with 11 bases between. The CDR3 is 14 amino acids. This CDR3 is CASSVVMGGTEAFF. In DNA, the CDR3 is TGTGCCAGCAGCGTAGTAATGGGGGGAACTGAAGCTTTCTTT.

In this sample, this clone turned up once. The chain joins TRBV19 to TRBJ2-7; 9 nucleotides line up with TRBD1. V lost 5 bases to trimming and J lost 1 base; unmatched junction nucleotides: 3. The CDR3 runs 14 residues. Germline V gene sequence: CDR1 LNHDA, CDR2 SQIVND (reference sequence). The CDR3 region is CASSLQGASYEQYF. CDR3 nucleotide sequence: TGTGCCAGTAGTTTACAGGGGGCATCCTACGAGCAGTACTTC. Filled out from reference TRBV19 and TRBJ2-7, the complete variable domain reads DGGITQSPKYLFRKEGQNVTLSCEQNLNHDAMYWYRQDPGQGLRLIYYSQIVNDFQKGDIAEGYSVSREKKESFPLTVTSAQKNPTAFYLCASSLQGASYEQYFGPGTRLTVT.

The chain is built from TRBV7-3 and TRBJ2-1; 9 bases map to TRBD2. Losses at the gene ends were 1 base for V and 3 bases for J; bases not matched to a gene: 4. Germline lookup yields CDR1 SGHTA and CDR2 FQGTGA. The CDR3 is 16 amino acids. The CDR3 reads CASSLMASGVYNEQFF. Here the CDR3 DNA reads TGTGCCAGCAGCTTAATGGCTAGCGGGGTCTACAATGAGCAGTTCTTC.

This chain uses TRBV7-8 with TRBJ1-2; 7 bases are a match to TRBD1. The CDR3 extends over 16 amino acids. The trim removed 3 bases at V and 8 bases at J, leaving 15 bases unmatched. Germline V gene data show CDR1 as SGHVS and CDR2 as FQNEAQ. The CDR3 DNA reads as TGTGCCAGCAGCTTCCAGACCCCCGACAGGGAGATAGGCTACACCTTC. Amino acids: CASSFQTPDREIGYTF.

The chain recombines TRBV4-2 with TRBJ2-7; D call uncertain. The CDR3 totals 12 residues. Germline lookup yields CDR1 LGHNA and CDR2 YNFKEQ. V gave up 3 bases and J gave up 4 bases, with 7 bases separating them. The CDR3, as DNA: TGTGCCAGCAGCCAGACTCAATACGAGCAGTACTTC. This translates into CASSQTQYEQYF.

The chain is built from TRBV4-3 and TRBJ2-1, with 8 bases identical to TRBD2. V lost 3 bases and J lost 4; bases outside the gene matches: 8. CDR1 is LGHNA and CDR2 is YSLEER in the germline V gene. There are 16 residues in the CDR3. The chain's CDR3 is CASSQAKRETYNEQFF. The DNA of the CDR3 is TGCGCCAGCAGCCAGGCAAAGCGGGAGACTTACAATGAGCAGTTCTTC.

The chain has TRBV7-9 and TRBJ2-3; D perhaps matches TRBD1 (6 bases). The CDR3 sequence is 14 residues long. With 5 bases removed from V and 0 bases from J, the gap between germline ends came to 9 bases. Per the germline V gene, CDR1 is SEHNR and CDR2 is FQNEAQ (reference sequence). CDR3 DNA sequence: TGTGCCAGCAGCCGGACAGTCAGCACAGATACGCAGTATTTT. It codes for CASSRTVSTDTQYF.

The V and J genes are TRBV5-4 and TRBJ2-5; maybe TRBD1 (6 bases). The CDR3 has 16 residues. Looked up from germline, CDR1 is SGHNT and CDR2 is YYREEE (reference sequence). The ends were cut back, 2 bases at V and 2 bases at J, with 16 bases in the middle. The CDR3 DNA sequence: TGTGCCAGCAGCTTCGCCCCAGGGGCGTTACAAGAGACCCAGTACTTC. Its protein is CASSFAPGALQETQYF.

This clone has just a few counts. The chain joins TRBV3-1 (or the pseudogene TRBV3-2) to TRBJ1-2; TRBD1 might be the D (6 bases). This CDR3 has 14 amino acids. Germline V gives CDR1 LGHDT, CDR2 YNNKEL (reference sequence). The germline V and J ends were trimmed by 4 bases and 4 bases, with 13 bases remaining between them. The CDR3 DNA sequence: TGTGCCAGCAGCCTGAGGGGGAGTATCTATGGCTACACCTTC. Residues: CASSLRGSIYGYTF.

The CDR3 region is CASSASAPGQETQYF. CDR3 sequence (DNA): TGTGCCAGCAGTGCTAGCGCCCCCGGGCAAGAGACCCAGTACTTC. The chain couples TRBV27 to TRBJ2-5, with a possible D match to TRBD2 (6 bases). Germline V gene data show CDR1 as MNHEY and CDR2 as SMNVEV (reference sequence). V lost 5 bases to trimming and J lost 2 bases, with 15 bases between them. This CDR3 contains 15 residues.

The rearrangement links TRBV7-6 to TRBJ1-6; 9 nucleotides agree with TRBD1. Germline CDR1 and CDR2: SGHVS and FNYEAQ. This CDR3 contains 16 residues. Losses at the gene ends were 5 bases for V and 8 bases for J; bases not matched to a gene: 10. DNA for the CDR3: TGTGCCAGCAGCCTCATTCCGGACAGGGGCGATTCACCCCTCCACTTT. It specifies CASSLIPDRGDSPLHF.

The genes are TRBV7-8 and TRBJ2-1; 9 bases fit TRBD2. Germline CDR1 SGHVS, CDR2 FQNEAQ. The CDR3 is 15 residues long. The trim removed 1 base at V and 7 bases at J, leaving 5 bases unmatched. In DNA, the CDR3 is TGTGCCAGCAGCTTAGGGCGGGGGGGCGGGAATGAGCAGTTCTTC. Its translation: CASSLGRGGGNEQFF.

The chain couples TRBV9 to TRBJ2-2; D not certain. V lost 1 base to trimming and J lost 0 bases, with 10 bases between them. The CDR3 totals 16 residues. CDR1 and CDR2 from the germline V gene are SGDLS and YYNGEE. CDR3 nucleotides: TGTGCCAGCAGCGTAATGGCGCGGCCGAACACCGGGGAGCTGTTTTTT. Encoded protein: CASSVMARPNTGELFF.

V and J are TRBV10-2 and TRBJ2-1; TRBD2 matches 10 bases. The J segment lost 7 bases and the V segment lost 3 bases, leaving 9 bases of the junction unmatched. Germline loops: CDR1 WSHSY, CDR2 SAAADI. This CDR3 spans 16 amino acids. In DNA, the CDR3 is TGCGCCAGCAGTGAATTTGTGACTAGCGGGCCTAATGAGCAGTTCTTC. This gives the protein CASSEFVTSGPNEQFF.

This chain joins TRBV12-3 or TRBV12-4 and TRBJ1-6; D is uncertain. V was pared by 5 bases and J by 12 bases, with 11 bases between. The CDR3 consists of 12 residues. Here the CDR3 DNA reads TGTGCCAGCAGTCCGATCGAGGTACCCCTCCACTTT. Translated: CASSPIEVPLHF.

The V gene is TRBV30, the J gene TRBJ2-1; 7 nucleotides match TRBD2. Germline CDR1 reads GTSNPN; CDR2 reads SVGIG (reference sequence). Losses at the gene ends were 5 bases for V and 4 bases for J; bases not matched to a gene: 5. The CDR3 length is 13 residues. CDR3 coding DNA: TGTGCCTGGGAACTGGGACTATACAATGAGCAGTTCTTC. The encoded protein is CAWELGLYNEQFF.

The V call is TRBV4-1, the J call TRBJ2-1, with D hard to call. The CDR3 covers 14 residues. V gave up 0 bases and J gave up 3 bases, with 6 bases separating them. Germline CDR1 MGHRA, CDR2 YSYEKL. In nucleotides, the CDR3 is TGCGCCAGCAGCCAAGAAATAGTCTACAATGAGCAGTTCTTC. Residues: CASSQEIVYNEQFF.